This T cell receptor (beta chain) was captured by sequencing in a study of shared clonotypes between healthy human individuals. Study findings and constraints: In general, naive subsets displayed greater estimated richness than memory subsets did. Clonotype sharing among the donors was expected to vary with sequencing depth.

Trimming cost V 0 bases and J 3 bases, with 11 bases left between them. This CDR3 has 16 residues. Germline V CDR1 and CDR2: MNHEY, SVGAGI. CD45RO-negative cells were positively selected for CCR7, leaving out terminally differentiated effector memory CD45RA+ cells. Each donor was a Caucasian adult residing in Nashville, Tennessee. This table comes from immunoSEQ multiplex PCR, and its TCRdb copy is limited to in-frame clones, with some not included. Among some 600,000 clones listed, about 96% were seen once. For this clone: The antigen remains undetermined.

The chain joins TRBV6-5 to TRBJ2-2, with a weak D call TRBD1 (6 bases). This clonotype originated in a woman aged 25 to 45 in good health. Input material: naive CD8+ T cells sorted from blood. Written as DNA, the CDR3 is TGTGCCAGCAGTTACTCTCGGACAGCACACACCGGGGAGCTGTTTTTT. Its protein product is CASSYSRTAHTGELFF.